Listed below are T cell receptor beta chains from one sample, sequenced in a study of T cell responses to AZD1222 COVID-19 vaccine. Produced via immunoSEQ multiplex PCR; TCRdb's table is partial and in-frame only. The data show 100,000 to 150,000 clones, with around 90% seen just once and about 5.3% held by the top ten. The sequencing used peripheral blood, collected on day 0 of AZD1222 vaccination. The receptors derive from an adult in good health. CDR3s include the opening cysteine and the closing phenylalanine or tryptophan. A D gene is named only where the DNA matches it firmly. Clone size appears in some rows only: once, few, many, or a class for an expanded clone.

J gene: TRBJ1-3
clone size: -
V gene: TRBV3-1/TRBV3-2
D gene: TRBD1
CDR3 protein: CASSRGPTGSGNTIYF

J gene: TRBJ1-2
clone size: -
V gene: TRBV29-1
D gene: TRBD1
CDR3 protein: CSVDRGNHGYTF

J gene: TRBJ1-2
clone size: -
V gene: TRBV25-1
D gene: -
CDR3 protein: CASSDGGYTF

J gene: TRBJ1-1
clone size: -
V gene: TRBV7-3
D gene: TRBD1
CDR3 protein: CASSSTGVRTEAFF

J gene: TRBJ1-3
clone size: few
V gene: TRBV4-1
D gene: -
CDR3 protein: CASSQDEAASGNTIYF

J gene: TRBJ2-7
clone size: -
V gene: TRBV7-2
D gene: TRBD2
CDR3 protein: CASSFSGRPSYEQYF

J gene: TRBJ2-4
clone size: -
V gene: TRBV20-1
D gene: -
CDR3 protein: CSASLGIVAKNIQYF

J gene: TRBJ1-2
clone size: -
V gene: TRBV11-2
D gene: -
CDR3 protein: CASTPGGQPYGYTF

J gene: TRBJ1-4
clone size: -
V gene: TRBV9
D gene: TRBD1
CDR3 protein: CASSLSRGNEKLFF

J gene: TRBJ1-1
clone size: few
V gene: TRBV5-1
D gene: TRBD1
CDR3 protein: CASSLDSDRGRAEAFF

J gene: TRBJ2-7
clone size: -
V gene: TRBV30
D gene: -
CDR3 protein: CAWSATTGGVHEQYF

J gene: TRBJ2-1
clone size: -
V gene: TRBV30
D gene: -
CDR3 protein: CAWSVRGRTIARVRDEQFF

J gene: TRBJ2-2
clone size: -
V gene: TRBV7-8
D gene: -
CDR3 protein: CASSLDTGELFF

J gene: TRBJ1-6
clone size: -
V gene: TRBV7-2
D gene: -
CDR3 protein: CASSQQVINSPLHF

J gene: TRBJ1-2
clone size: -
V gene: TRBV13
D gene: -
CDR3 protein: CASSDTGTSNYGYTF

J gene: TRBJ2-4
clone size: -
V gene: TRBV9
D gene: -
CDR3 protein: CASSPGGGSTKNIQYF

J gene: TRBJ1-1
clone size: -
V gene: TRBV27
D gene: -
CDR3 protein: CASSLNTPAFEEAFF

J gene: TRBJ1-5
clone size: -
V gene: TRBV2
D gene: -
CDR3 protein: CASSELTRSNQPQHF

J gene: TRBJ1-3
clone size: -
V gene: TRBV30
D gene: -
CDR3 protein: CAWSGGGFGNTIYF

J gene: TRBJ1-6
clone size: -
V gene: TRBV10-3
D gene: -
CDR3 protein: CAISIKSSYNSPLHF

J gene: TRBJ1-4
clone size: -
V gene: TRBV4-1
D gene: -
CDR3 protein: CASSQARVSTNEKLFF

J gene: TRBJ2-7
clone size: -
V gene: TRBV7-9
D gene: -
CDR3 protein: CASNSGDSYEQYF

J gene: TRBJ2-2
clone size: -
V gene: TRBV2
D gene: -
CDR3 protein: CASSGDWTGELFF

J gene: TRBJ1-6
clone size: -
V gene: TRBV6-5
D gene: -
CDR3 protein: CASRQEDRTNSPLHF

J gene: TRBJ2-7
clone size: once
V gene: TRBV5-1
D gene: -
CDR3 protein: CASSPPGSGRIGEQYF

J gene: TRBJ1-1
clone size: -
V gene: TRBV28
D gene: -
CDR3 protein: CASLSQTGKAEAFF

J gene: TRBJ2-3
clone size: -
V gene: TRBV9
D gene: -
CDR3 protein: CASSLEGSPSTDTQYF

J gene: TRBJ2-1
clone size: once
V gene: TRBV28
D gene: TRBD2
CDR3 protein: CASSLRGGGRGEQFF

J gene: TRBJ2-2
clone size: -
V gene: TRBV28
D gene: -
CDR3 protein: CASSPPGALGELFF